This T cell receptor beta chain was observed in a study of blood T cells in healthy people across ages. Study-wide results and limits: Donor CMV status, an unknown factor, possibly confounded changes in expanded clonotypes. Greater diversity and more naive CD4+ cells were seen in long-lived donors than in aged donors. Older age coincided with a roughly linear decline in TCR beta diversity per million T cells.

A sample-barcoded 5' primer and a J-beta primer mix were used in a second PCR of roughly 6 to 11 cycles. Each CDR3 protein gets one entry after TCRdb re-called the 5' RACE reads with MiXCR. This sample carries about 650,000 distinct CDR3 sequences, about 30% of them seen once, and the ten largest clones take approximately 15%. As to this clonotype: Its antigen is still unknown.

At least 6 micrograms of total RNA were extracted per sample. What was sequenced was blood. The source is a woman over 75 in good health.

In nucleotides, the CDR3 is TGCAGTGAGCCGGGACAGAACAATGAGCAGTTCTTC. As protein: CSEPGQNNEQFF. The gene calls are TRBV20-1 and TRBJ2-1, with TRBD1 matching 7 bases. This CDR3 is built from 12 residues. Looked up from germline, CDR1 is DFQATT and CDR2 is SNEGSKA (reference sequence). The trim removed 7 bases at V and 5 bases at J, leaving 5 bases unmatched.